This TCR beta chain was sequenced during a study of T cell repertoires in cytomegalovirus infection. The wider study: Peptides in the study included HLA-C-restricted and HLA-B-restricted CMV epitopes. CMV infection and matching HLA type were both indicated by public TCR beta signatures.

Study-wide results and limits: The cumulative frequency of public TCR beta families identified carriers of CMV plus the relevant HLA. There were HLA-C-restricted CMV-specific TCR beta clonotypes dominating the ex vivo response.

The CDR3 runs 12 residues. Germline values: CDR1 SNHLY, CDR2 FYNNEI. The V gene lost 2 bases and the J gene lost 4 bases, with 5 bases spanning the gap. TCRdb used MiXCR to reprocess the reads, holding one entry per CDR3 protein. Of about 140,000 distinct CDR3 sequences in the sample, more than 25% were seen once. This clonotype showed up just a few times. Its target is unknown. This chain links TRBV2 with TRBJ1-2; D may be TRBD1 (5 bases). This receptor was identified in a human donor in good health (CMV status not recorded). Some clones in this sample may be carry-over from other donors' samples. The material was CD8+ T cells from cultured PBMCs, obtained from culture after CMV antigen stimulation. Written as DNA, the CDR3 is TGTGCCAGCAGTGAAAGGGGCTATGGCTACACCTTC. Residues: CASSERGYGYTF.